One and the same sample provided the 29 T cell receptor beta chains below, sequenced in a study of T cell repertoires in cytomegalovirus infection. Using its own MiXCR run on the reads, TCRdb lists one record per CDR3 protein. This table holds nearly 650,000 distinct CDR3 sequences, roughly 24% found once. The specimen was CD8+ T cells from PBMCs. The receptor set was obtained from a human donor in good health (CMV status not recorded). Some clones in this sample may be carry-over from other donors' samples.

This clonotype has just a few counts. The rearrangement joins TRBV5-5 to TRBJ1-2, with unresolved D. From germline, CDR1 is SGHKS and CDR2 YYEKEE (reference sequence). V was shortened by 0 bases and J by 13 bases, with 10 bases between the two germline ends. The CDR3 has 11 amino acids. The CDR3, as DNA: TGTGCCAGCAGCTTGGGTTTTCTGGGCACCTTC. It encodes CASSLGFLGTF.

The chain employs TRBV25-1 and TRBJ1-2, with D maybe TRBD1 (6 bases). V was shortened by 1 base and J by 3 bases, with 15 bases between the two germline ends. Germline V gene lookup returns CDR1 MGHDK and CDR2 SYGVNS. CDR3 length: 16 residues. The CDR3 region is CASSELGGLTHYGYTF. In DNA form, the CDR3 reads TGTGCCAGCAGTGAATTAGGGGGATTAACTCACTATGGCTACACCTTC.

The rearrangement links TRBV27 to TRBJ2-7; D gene uncertain. The V and J ends lost 5 bases and 7 bases respectively, with 12 bases between them. Germline V gene lookup returns CDR1 MNHEY and CDR2 SMNVEV (reference sequence). This CDR3 spans 12 amino acids. DNA of the CDR3: TGTGCCAGCAGTAGCCCATCGGAGGAGCAGTACTTC. Encoded protein: CASSSPSEEQYF.

This clonotype was detected ten times or more. A read error is likely, as this CDR3 ends without the conserved phenylalanine or tryptophan. It is unclear where the CDR3 begins or ends on the DNA, so no DNA is shown, and the CDR3 is as TCRdb lists it. The gene calls are TRBV20-1 and TRBJ2-1; the tabulated D call, TRBD2, remains unverified against the DNA. The CDR3 is 15 amino acids long, termini counted. Germline CDR1 reads DFQATT; CDR2 reads SNEGSKA (reference sequence). The CDR3 reads CSARDGTSGGARFVI.

This clonotype was recorded at least ten times. The rearrangement joins TRBV4-1 to TRBJ1-2, with no clear D. V was clipped by 0 bases and J by 0 bases, with 11 bases between them. The germline V gene has CDR1 MGHRA and CDR2 YSYEKL. The CDR3 has 16 amino acids. The CDR3 region is CASSQDTEIPNYGYTF. DNA of the CDR3: TGCGCCAGCAGCCAAGATACCGAGATCCCTAACTATGGCTACACCTTC.

The chain carries TRBV29-1 and TRBJ1-2; the D is unclear. Per germline, CDR1 SQVTM and CDR2 ANQGSEA. V was clipped by 3 bases and J by 10 bases, with 18 bases between them. This CDR3 is 13 amino acids long. The CDR3 region has the DNA TGCAGCGTTGATAATGGTATTCTAAACGACTACACCTTC. The encoded protein is CSVDNGILNDYTF.

This clonotype turned up a few times. This chain uses TRBV6-6 with TRBJ1-2; D unresolved. This CDR3 is built from 14 residues. V lost 2 bases and J 5 bases, leaving 12 bases between the germline ends. Germline lookup yields CDR1 MNHNY and CDR2 SVGAGI (reference sequence). The CDR3 nucleotides are TGTGCCAGCAGTTACGACTGGCAGGCTTATGGCTACACCTTC. This encodes CASSYDWQAYGYTF.

CDR3 bases: TGCAGTGCTAGAGCGGGGGGCCCCTATGGCTACACCTTC. It codes for CSARAGGPYGYTF. V is TRBV20-1 and J is TRBJ1-2; maybe TRBD1 (6 bases). The V end was cut by 1 base, the J end by 4 bases, with 10 bases between. Germline-derived CDR1 and CDR2 are DFQATT and SNEGSKA (reference sequence). The CDR3 has 13 residues.

This clonotype has only a few counts. The rearrangement joins TRBV2 to TRBJ2-5, with D perhaps TRBD1 (5 bases). The CDR3 consists of 13 residues. V lost 2 bases to trimming and J lost 8 bases, with 12 bases between them. The germline CDR1 and CDR2 sequences are SNHLY and FYNNEI. The CDR3 is CASSEKGLVTQYF. The CDR3 DNA follows: TGTGCCAGCAGTGAAAAGGGGTTAGTAACCCAGTACTTC.

As DNA, the CDR3 is TGTGCCAGCAGTGGGGTATGGTCAGATACGCAGTATTTT. This encodes CASSGVWSDTQYF. The V call is TRBV25-1, the J call TRBJ2-3; D gene ambiguous. Trimming cost V 4 bases and J 4 bases, with 9 bases left between them. The CDR3 covers 13 residues. From germline, CDR1 is MGHDK and CDR2 SYGVNS.

This clonotype was seen a handful of times. The CDR3 bases are TGCAGTGCTACCTTTGGACCAGCGGGGGGTTGGAATGAGCAGTTCTTC. It translates to CSATFGPAGGWNEQFF. The chain is built from TRBV20-1 and TRBJ2-1; 9 bases map to TRBD2. CDR3 size: 16 residues. CDR1 is DFQATT, CDR2 SNEGSKA, per germline (reference sequence). The junction had 14 bases not matched to a gene; V was cut back by 4 bases and J by 7 bases.

This clonotype was recorded a few times. The gene calls are TRBV12-3 or TRBV12-4 and TRBJ2-1; 7 nucleotides agree with TRBD2. Trimming cost V 5 bases and J 4 bases; bases outside gene matches: 8. The CDR3 sequence is 15 residues long. The CDR3 region has the DNA TGTGCCAGCAGTCCTCCGGGACTACCTTACAATGAGCAGTTCTTC. Amino acid sequence: CASSPPGLPYNEQFF.

The V and J genes are TRBV14 and TRBJ2-5; D gene ambiguous. V was clipped by 6 bases and J by 5 bases, with 19 bases between them. Germline assignment: CDR1 SGHDN and CDR2 FVKESK. The CDR3 spans 15 residues. The CDR3 DNA reads as TGTGCCAGCAGGGCCCTGGGCAGAAAAAATGAGACCCAGTACTTC. This codes for CASRALGRKNETQYF.

J is TRBJ1-1 and V is TRBV7-9; D is undetermined. CDR3 length: 14 residues. The germline V gene has CDR1 SEHNR and CDR2 FQNEAQ (reference sequence). Trimming took 5 bases from V and 3 from J, leaving 13 bases between them. CDR3 nucleotide sequence: TGTGCCAGCAGCCCCCCGGTTCGGGACACTGAAGCTTTCTTT. Protein sequence: CASSPPVRDTEAFF. Together with reference TRBV7-9 and TRBJ1-1, the CDR3 gives the full variable domain: DTGVSQNPRHKITKRGQNVTFRCDPISEHNRLYWYRQTLGQGPEFLTYFQNEAQLEKSRLLSDRFSAERPKGSFSTLEIQRTEQGDSAMYLCASSPPVRDTEAFFGQGTRLTVV.

The rearrangement links TRBV10-3 to TRBJ2-2, with a possible D match to TRBD2 (6 bases). In germline, CDR1 is ENHRY, CDR2 SYGVKD. Trimming took off 9 bases at V and 4 bases at J, with 18 bases between the two ends. The CDR3 totals 15 residues. The CDR3 spells CAMSSGFGSTGELFF. CDR3 sequence (DNA): TGTGCCATGAGTTCAGGCTTCGGGAGCACCGGGGAGCTGTTTTTT.

V and J are TRBV20-1 and TRBJ1-1, with D tentatively TRBD1 (5 bases). This CDR3 has 14 residues. The germline CDR1 and CDR2 sequences are DFQATT and SNEGSKA (reference sequence). Trimming left V 2 bases short and J 4 bases short, with 14 bases between. CDR3: CSARKGLTGTEAFF. CDR3 nucleotides: TGCAGTGCTAGAAAGGGACTCACAGGCACTGAAGCTTTCTTT.

There are many counts of this clonotype. The V call is TRBV7-9, the J call TRBJ1-1; the D gene is possibly TRBD1 (5 bases). CDR1 is SEHNR, CDR2 FQNEAQ, per germline (reference sequence). The V end was cut by 7 bases, the J end by 8 bases, with 20 bases between. This CDR3 region has 14 residues. The CDR3 protein is CASTPWDSTPEAFF. DNA of the CDR3: TGTGCCAGCACCCCATGGGACTCAACCCCGGAAGCTTTCTTT.

This clonotype was found many times. The V call is TRBV7-2, the J call TRBJ2-6; 7 positions agree with TRBD1. The CDR3 is 14 residues long. V lost 8 bases, J lost 4 bases, and 5 bases stayed unmatched. The germline CDR1 and CDR2 sequences are SGHTA and FQGNSA. DNA of the CDR3: TGTGCCAGCGGCGACAGGGCCGGGGCCAACGTCCTGACTTTC. Its translation: CASGDRAGANVLTF.

Ten or more counts support this clonotype. The chain couples TRBV7-9 to TRBJ2-1; D is unclear. CDR1 is SEHNR, CDR2 FQNEAQ, per germline (reference sequence). This CDR3 contains 15 residues. V shed 5 bases and J shed 0 bases, with 11 bases lying between them. The CDR3 spells CASSRTVSSYNEQFF. The DNA of the CDR3 is TGTGCCAGCAGCCGCACGGTCAGCTCCTACAATGAGCAGTTCTTC.

The chain uses TRBV6-5 and TRBJ1-5; D is unresolved. The CDR3 extends over 15 amino acids. Germline-derived CDR1 and CDR2 are MNHEY and SVGAGI. Deletions cut 0 bases from V and 2 bases from J, with 8 bases between. For the CDR3, the DNA is TGTGCCAGCAGTTACTCGCGACGGTGCAATCAGCCCCAGCATTTT. Protein sequence: CASSYSRRCNQPQHF.

This clonotype was seen ten or more times. The chain couples TRBV10-3 to TRBJ2-1; TRBD1 or TRBD2 may be the D gene (7 bases each). The ends were cut back, 4 bases at V and 4 bases at J, with 11 bases in the middle. This CDR3 spans 14 amino acids. Germline CDR1 is ENHRY and CDR2 is SYGVKD. The CDR3 here is CAISAGGEYNEQFF. CDR3 nucleotide sequence: TGTGCCATCAGTGCAGGGGGGGAGTACAATGAGCAGTTCTTC.

In this sample, this clonotype turned up a few times. This could be a read error, since a much larger clone is one nucleotide away. J is TRBJ2-5 and V is TRBV7-6; the match to TRBD2 covers 10 bases. This CDR3 contains 15 residues. CDR1 and CDR2 from the germline V gene are SGHVS and FNYEAQ. CDR3 in DNA: TGTGCCAACAGCCCGACTAGCGGGTATCAAGAGACCCAGTACTTC. Amino acids: CANSPTSGYQETQYF.

The chain recombines TRBV20-1 with TRBJ2-5, with 8 nucleotides matching TRBD2. V shed 3 bases and J 2 bases; nucleotides not matched to a gene: 14. Germline CDR1 reads DFQATT; CDR2 reads SNEGSKA (reference sequence). The CDR3 has 17 amino acids. The CDR3 spells CSARSAFRAGAQETQYF. The CDR3 DNA reads as TGCAGTGCTAGGAGCGCCTTTAGAGCGGGGGCTCAAGAGACCCAGTACTTC.

This clonotype was seen at least ten times. The gene calls are TRBV7-6 and TRBJ2-5; perhaps TRBD1 as D (6 bases). CDR1 is SGHVS and CDR2 is FNYEAQ in the germline V gene. The CDR3 covers 17 residues. Deletions cut 4 bases from V and 4 bases from J, with 22 bases between. Written as DNA, the CDR3 is TGTGCCAGCAGCTCCCTCGACAGGCAAATCTTAAGAGAGACCCAGTACTTC. It codes for CASSSLDRQILRETQYF.

The CDR3 nucleotides read TGCGCCAGCAGCCAAGAAAGTTTGGGAGAAAACTCCTACAATGAGCAGTTCTTC. Translated: CASSQESLGENSYNEQFF. The chain carries TRBV4-3 and TRBJ2-1; D possibly corresponds to TRBD2 (5 bases). From germline, CDR1 is LGHNA and CDR2 YSLEER. The germline V and J ends were trimmed by 0 bases and 0 bases, with 15 bases remaining between them. This CDR3 region has 18 residues.

This clonotype was counted many times. The chain recombines TRBV28 with TRBJ1-5; 7 nucleotides align to TRBD1. CDR1 is MDHEN, CDR2 SYDVKM, per germline. J was trimmed by 1 base and V by 4 bases; bases with no gene match: 1. The CDR3 contains 14 residues. CDR3 in amino acids: CASSWGQSNQPQHF. In DNA, the CDR3 is TGTGCCAGCAGTTGGGGACAGAGCAATCAGCCCCAGCATTTT.

This clonotype was seen a handful of times. This chain links TRBV7-9 with TRBJ2-2; D not resolved. Germline lookup yields CDR1 SEHNR and CDR2 FQNEAQ (reference sequence). The CDR3 length is 12 residues. V dropped 4 bases and J dropped 10 bases, with 10 bases sitting between them. Here the CDR3 DNA reads TGTGCCAGCAGCTCAGATTTGACGGAGCTGTTTTTT. As protein: CASSSDLTELFF. The full variable domain, its missing parts supplied by reference TRBV7-9 and TRBJ2-2, is DTGVSQNPRHKITKRGQNVTFRCDPISEHNRLYWYRQTLGQGPEFLTYFQNEAQLEKSRLLSDRFSAERPKGSFSTLEIQRTEQGDSAMYLCASSSDLTELFFGEGSRLTVL.

The chain is built from TRBV20-1 and TRBJ2-1; 9 nucleotides match TRBD2. CDR1 and CDR2 from the germline V gene are DFQATT and SNEGSKA (reference sequence). The CDR3 is 15 residues long. V lost 1 base to trimming and J lost 8 bases; unmatched junction nucleotides: 9. For the CDR3, the DNA is TGCAGTGCTAGAGTTAGCGGGGGCTTGGTAGATGAGCAGTTCTTC. Its protein is CSARVSGGLVDEQFF.

CDR3 region: CASSQRDLDIEQFF. CDR3 sequence (DNA): TGCGCCAGCAGCCAACGGGACCTCGACATAGAGCAGTTCTTC. The chain couples TRBV4-1 to TRBJ2-1; D tentatively fits TRBD1 or TRBD2 (5 bases each). V was clipped by 2 bases and J by 10 bases, with 15 bases between them. The V gene's germline CDR1 is MGHRA and CDR2 YSYEKL. The CDR3 contains 14 residues.